This TCR beta chain came from a study of OX40 agonist ivuxolimab in advanced cancers. Study-level information: Six ivuxolimab dose levels, 0.01 to 10 mg/kg, were given intravenously every 2 weeks. Study observations and caveats: Expansion of clones was among the lowest in partial responders at 0.1-3.0 mg/kg.

Concerning this clone: Its antigen is still unknown.

The V end lost 2 bases, the J end lost 2 bases, and 7 bases lay between the germline ends. Germline loops: CDR1 SGHNT, CDR2 YYREEE (reference sequence). The CDR3 totals 13 residues. Here immunoSEQ multiplex PCR was the method, and the copy in TCRdb shows in-frame clones only, minus some. The sample has 72,000 or so clones, about four fifths seen once. Drawing of blood for sampling happened at baseline, at cycle 4 day 1, and at cycle 7 day 1. Sample: CD4+ or CD8+ T cells sorted from blood, taken in a trial of the OX40 agonist ivuxolimab. This clonotype was obtained from an adult with an advanced solid tumor such as melanoma, head and neck, liver or kidney cancer. The chain is built from TRBV5-4 and TRBJ1-2; D call uncertain. As DNA, the CDR3 is TGTGCCAGCAGCTTTACAGAAAACTATGGCTACACCTTC. It is translated as CASSFTENYGYTF.